The clone carrying this T cell receptor beta chain was recorded a few times. What it binds is unknown. This sample was taken from a study of blood T cells in healthy people across ages. Whole-study results and caveats: Nothing was known about donor CMV status, and this possibly confounded expanded clonotype changes.

Primed by a sample-barcoded 5' primer and a J-beta primer mix, a second PCR proceeded for roughly 6 to 12 cycles. TCRdb used MiXCR to reprocess the 5' RACE reads, holding one entry per CDR3 protein. The sample yields 750,000 to 1,000,000 distinct CDR3 sequences, roughly 28% seen once. The CDR3 covers 11 residues. The V and J ends lost 1 base and 7 bases respectively, with 7 bases between them. The germline V gene encodes CDR1 DFQATT and CDR2 SNEGSKA (reference sequence). These data were likewise used in another study, on T cells of mothers and their children.

The TCR originated in a woman aged 40 to 55 in good health. V usage is TRBV20-1 and J usage is TRBJ1-1; D gene unclear. The specimen was blood. For the CDR3, the DNA is TGCAGTGCTAGAGTGGCCCTTGAAGCTTTCTTT. Its translation is CSARVALEAFF.